This is a list of T cell receptor beta chains from one sample in a study of identical twins. One entry per CDR3 protein, called by TCRdb with MiXCR from the 5' RACE reads. The sample includes about 190,000 distinct CDR3 sequences, 15% to 20% of them seen just once. These sequences were also reported in another study, on T cells expressing NK-cell markers.

The source material was CD8+ T cells sorted from blood. The source is a woman under 30 in good health. The CDR3 runs from the conserved cysteine through the conserved F or W. The order of the fields is D gene, clone size, V gene, J gene, CDR3 DNA, CDR3 protein. The D gene is left open where the match is weak. Size is omitted from some rows. Given values are once, few, many or a class for expanded clones.

-	few	TRBV14	TRBJ2-1	TGTGCCAGCAGCCAACTGGGGAGGGGGACCTACAATGAGCAGTTCTTC	CASSQLGRGTYNEQFF
-	few	TRBV3-1	TRBJ2-5	TGTGCCAGCAGCCAAACGGACAGCCAAGAGACCCAGTACTTC	CASSQTDSQETQYF
-	few	TRBV24-1	TRBJ2-7	TGTGCCACCAGTGAGGGGTCCGAGCAGTACTTC	CATSEGSEQYF
-	-	TRBV9	TRBJ1-5	TGTGCCAGCAGCCCGAGCGTAGGTATGCCCCAGCATTTT	CASSPSVGMPQHF
-	-	TRBV9	TRBJ2-7	TGTGCCAGCAGCGTTGTGACAGGTCACAGGAAATTCTACGAGCAGTACTTC	CASSVVTGHRKFYEQYF
-	-	TRBV6-2/TRBV6-3	TRBJ2-1	TGTGCCAGCAGTTATTGGTCGCGGGCGACCTCCTACAATGAGCAGTTCTTC	CASSYWSRATSYNEQFF
TRBD2	few	TRBV12-3/TRBV12-4	TRBJ2-3	TGTGCCAGCAGTTTCAGCGGGGGAGGAGATACGCAGTATTTT	CASSFSGGGDTQYF
-	many	TRBV9	TRBJ1-5	TGTGCCAGCAGTGCCGGGGGGAATCAGCCCCAGCATTTT	CASSAGGNQPQHF
-	-	TRBV5-6	TRBJ2-7	TGTGCCAGCAGCTTTGGGTCCCCTGTGAGCGAGCAGTACTTC	CASSFGSPVSEQYF
TRBD1	few	TRBV20-1	TRBJ2-5	TGCAGTGCTAGAGATCCAGGGGGTGGATGGGAGACCCAGTGCTTC	CSARDPGGGWETQCF
TRBD1	-	TRBV15	TRBJ2-1	TGTGCCACCAGCAGGGGACAGGGGAATAGAGATGAGCAGTTCTTC	CATSRGQGNRDEQFF
TRBD1	-	TRBV12-3/TRBV12-4	TRBJ2-1	TGTGCCAGCAGTTCCCACCCCGGCCGGGACAGTAGGTATGAGCAGTTCTTC	CASSSHPGRDSRYEQFF
-	few	TRBV7-2	TRBJ2-5	TGTGCCAGCAGCTCGCTCACGAGGGAGACCCAGTACTTC	CASSSLTRETQYF
TRBD2	few	TRBV7-9	TRBJ2-2	TGTGCCAGCAGCCACACTAGCGGAGAGAACACCGGGGAGCTGTTTTTT	CASSHTSGENTGELFF
-	many	TRBV5-1	TRBJ2-1	TGCGCCAGCAGCTCCGACTACGACAATGAGCAGTTCTTC	CASSSDYDNEQFF
-	-	TRBV7-9	TRBJ2-1	TGTGCCAGTTTCAGGGAAAGCTCCTACAATGAGCAGTTCTTC	CASFRESSYNEQFF
-	many	TRBV29-1	TRBJ2-2	TGCAGCGTTGAAGTTGGGACCGGGGAGCTGTTTTTT	CSVEVGTGELFF
-	once	TRBV12-3/TRBV12-4	TRBJ2-7	TGTGCCAGCAGTTTGGGAGTTGGTGACAGCGCCTACTACGAGCAGTACTTC	CASSLGVGDSAYYEQYF
-	-	TRBV10-2	TRBJ2-5	TGCGCCAGCAGTGACCGGACACCGGGGGCCCAGTACTTC	CASSDRTPGAQYF
-	few	TRBV4-1	TRBJ1-2	TGCGCCAGCAGCCAAGTGACTTCCATCCGCAGCGGCTACACCTTC	CASSQVTSIRSGYTF
-	few	TRBV10-3	TRBJ1-1	TGTGCCATCAGTCAGGGTTCTGAAGCTTTCTTT	CAISQGSEAFF
-	-	TRBV2	TRBJ1-1	TGTGCCAGCAGTGACACACCGTGGGGCGCGGGGAACACTGAAGCTTTCTTT	CASSDTPWGAGNTEAFF
-	-	TRBV7-9	TRBJ2-7	TGTGCCAGCAGCCCGCCGCATGAGATTGAGCAGTACTTC	CASSPPHEIEQYF
-	few	TRBV27	TRBJ2-7	TGTGCCAGCAGTCAGAGGGACTCCTTGGGGTACGAGCAGTACTTC	CASSQRDSLGYEQYF
TRBD2	few	TRBV5-1	TRBJ2-5	TGCGCCAGCAGCTTACTAGCGGGAACTTACCAAGAGACCCAGTACTTC	CASSLLAGTYQETQYF
-	few	TRBV2	TRBJ2-7	TGTGCCAGCAGTTTTACAGCATTCGGCGAGCAGTACTTC	CASSFTAFGEQYF
-	few	TRBV13	TRBJ2-1	TGTGCCAGCAGCTTAGGTAGGGTCAAGGCGCAGTTCTTC	CASSLGRVKAQFF
TRBD1	-	TRBV20-1	TRBJ2-7	TGCAGTGCTACGGACAGGTCTTCGTACGAGCAGTACTTC	CSATDRSSYEQYF
TRBD1	-	TRBV19	TRBJ2-7	TGTGCCAGTAGTTATGGACAGGGGTTCGAGCAGTACTTC	CASSYGQGFEQYF
-	-	TRBV5-1	TRBJ2-1	TGCGCCAGCAGCTTGCATGGAGGTGTAGGCAATGAGCAGTTCTTC	CASSLHGGVGNEQFF
TRBD2	-	TRBV10-2	TRBJ2-7	TGCGCCAGCAGTGAGTCGGGGGGGGCCTACGAGCAGTACTTC	CASSESGGAYEQYF
-	few	TRBV20-1	TRBJ2-4	TGCAGTGCTAGAGGCTTCAACATTCAGTACTTC	CSARGFNIQYF
-	-	TRBV12-3/TRBV12-4	TRBJ2-3	TGTGCCAGCAGTTTAGGTTACGGGGACACAGATACGCAGTATTTT	CASSLGYGDTDTQYF
-	few	TRBV11-2	TRBJ2-3	TGTGCCAGCAGCTTCCCCCCCACAGATACGCAGTATTTT	CASSFPPTDTQYF
-	-	TRBV4-3	TRBJ2-1	TGCGCCAGCAGCCAAGTGGGCGGAAATCCCTACAATGAGCAGTTCTTC	CASSQVGGNPYNEQFF
TRBD2	-	TRBV2	TRBJ2-5	TGTGCCAGCAGTGCTGATGGACTAGCGGGGCCCCTCGGTGCAGAGACCCAGTACTTC	CASSADGLAGPLGAETQYF
-	few	TRBV29-1	TRBJ1-2	TGCAGCGTTGTTTGGGGGGATGGCTACACCTTC	CSVVWGDGYTF
-	-	TRBV7-8	TRBJ1-3	TGTGCCAGCAGCTTAGAAAGACAGGCTGGAAACACCATATATTTT	CASSLERQAGNTIYF
-	few	TRBV9	TRBJ2-7	TGTGCCAGCAGCGTAAAGCTGGAGGCCGGCCCCTACGAGCAGTACTTC	CASSVKLEAGPYEQYF
-	-	TRBV4-3	TRBJ2-1	TGCGCCAGCAGCCATCCGGGGTATGAGCAGTTCTTC	CASSHPGYEQFF
-	few	TRBV12-3/TRBV12-4	TRBJ2-3	TGTGCCAGCAGTTTGGGGAAGCGCACAGATACGCAGTATTTT	CASSLGKRTDTQYF
-	few	TRBV7-9	TRBJ1-1	TGTGCCAGCAGCATACCCAGGGCTGAAGCTTTCTTT	CASSIPRAEAFF